This T cell receptor (beta chain) was observed in a study of blood T cell repertoires in COVID-19. How the authors handled the data: The assay estimated nucleated cells by amplifying reference gene primers. Some clones are missing from TCRdb's copy, which holds only in-frame ones; the method was immunoSEQ multiplex PCR. V and J calls and clone size are those listed in that table; D and trimming were worked out from the DNA. The sample consists of about 140,000 clones, more than 60% of them appearing once. From germline, CDR1 is SEHNR and CDR2 FQNEAQ (reference sequence). The CDR3 loop spans 16 amino acids. V gave up 2 bases and J gave up 7 bases; unmatched junction bases: 9. This clone occurred a few times.

The chain employs TRBV7-9 and TRBJ2-1; 9 bases line up with TRBD1. This TCR was sampled from an older woman with acute or convalescent COVID-19. The sample taken for sequencing was peripheral blood. CDR3 in DNA: TGTGCCAGCAGCTTACATCCGGGACAGGGCCTTAATGAGCAGTTCTTC. This translates into CASSLHPGQGLNEQFF.